This T cell receptor (beta chain) is from a study of blood T cell repertoires in COVID-19. Study-level information: PBMCs, B-cell-depleted T cells, or T cells were the source of the cDNA or gDNA that made up the material.

Profiling relied on immunoSEQ multiplex PCR, and the TCRdb table lists in-frame clones only, not all of them. This table holds under 250,000 clones, under 90% found once. Assignments of participants to cohorts depended upon their own reported clinical history. The V end was cut by 9 bases, the J end by 2 bases, with 12 bases between. Germline CDR1 SGHAT, CDR2 FQNNGV. The CDR3 length is 13 residues. The genes are TRBV11-2 and TRBJ2-3; possibly TRBD2 for D (6 bases). The TCR was taken from a woman in her forties or fifties who had been exposed to COVID-19. Sequencing input: PBMCs or T cells enriched from blood (not recorded which). This CDR3 reads CASGGDPTDTQYF. CDR3 DNA sequence: TGTGCCAGTGGCGGGGATCCCACAGATACGCAGTATTTT.